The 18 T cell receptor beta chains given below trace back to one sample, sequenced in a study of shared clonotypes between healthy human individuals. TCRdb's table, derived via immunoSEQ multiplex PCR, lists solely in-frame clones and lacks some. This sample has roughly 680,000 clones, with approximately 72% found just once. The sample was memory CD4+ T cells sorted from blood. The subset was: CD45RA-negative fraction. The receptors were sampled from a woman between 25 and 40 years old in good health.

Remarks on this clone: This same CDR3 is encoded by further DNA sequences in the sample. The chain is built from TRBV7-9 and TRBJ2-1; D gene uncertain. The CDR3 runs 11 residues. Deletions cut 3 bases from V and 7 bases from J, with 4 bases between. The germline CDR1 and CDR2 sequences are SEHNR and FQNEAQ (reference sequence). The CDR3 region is CASSLENEQFF. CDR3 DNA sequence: TGTGCCAGCAGCTTGGAAAATGAGCAGTTCTTC.

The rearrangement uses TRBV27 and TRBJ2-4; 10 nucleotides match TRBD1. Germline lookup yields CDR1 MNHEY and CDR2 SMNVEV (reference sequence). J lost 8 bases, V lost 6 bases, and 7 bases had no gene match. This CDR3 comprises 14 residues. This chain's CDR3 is CASSKDRGLDIQYF. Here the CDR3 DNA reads TGTGCCAGCAGCAAAGACAGGGGGCTAGACATTCAGTACTTC.

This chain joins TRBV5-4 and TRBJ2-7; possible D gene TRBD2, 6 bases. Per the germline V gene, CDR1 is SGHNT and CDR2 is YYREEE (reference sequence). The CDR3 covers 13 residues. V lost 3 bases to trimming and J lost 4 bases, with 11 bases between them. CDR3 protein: CASSSGRGYEQYF. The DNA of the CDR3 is TGTGCCAGCAGCTCCGGGAGAGGGTACGAGCAGTACTTC.

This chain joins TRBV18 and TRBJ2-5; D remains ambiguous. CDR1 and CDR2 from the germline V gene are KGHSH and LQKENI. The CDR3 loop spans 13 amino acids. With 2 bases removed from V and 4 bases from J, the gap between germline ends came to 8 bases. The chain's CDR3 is CASSPLGGETQYF. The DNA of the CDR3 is TGTGCCAGCTCACCATTAGGTGGAGAGACCCAGTACTTC.

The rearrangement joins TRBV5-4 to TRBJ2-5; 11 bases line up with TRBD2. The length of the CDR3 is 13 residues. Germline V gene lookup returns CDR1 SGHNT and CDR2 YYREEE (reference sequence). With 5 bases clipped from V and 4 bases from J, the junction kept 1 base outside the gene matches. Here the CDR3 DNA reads TGTGCCAGCAGACTAGCGGGAGTAGAGACCCAGTACTTC. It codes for CASRLAGVETQYF.

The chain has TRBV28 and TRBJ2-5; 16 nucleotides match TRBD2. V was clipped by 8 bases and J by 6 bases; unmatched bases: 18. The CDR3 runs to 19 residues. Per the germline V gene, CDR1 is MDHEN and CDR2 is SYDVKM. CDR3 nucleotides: TGTGCCAGCTCCCCGGGACTAGCGGGAGGGCCGAGGGGGGGAAAGACCCAGTACTTC. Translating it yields CASSPGLAGGPRGGKTQYF.

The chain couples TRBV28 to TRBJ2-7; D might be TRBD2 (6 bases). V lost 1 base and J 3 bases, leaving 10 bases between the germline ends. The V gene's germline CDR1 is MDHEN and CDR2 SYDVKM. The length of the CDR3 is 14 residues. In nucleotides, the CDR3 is TGTGCCAGCAGTTTATCCGGAGGGCTCTACGAGCAGTACTTC. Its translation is CASSLSGGLYEQYF.

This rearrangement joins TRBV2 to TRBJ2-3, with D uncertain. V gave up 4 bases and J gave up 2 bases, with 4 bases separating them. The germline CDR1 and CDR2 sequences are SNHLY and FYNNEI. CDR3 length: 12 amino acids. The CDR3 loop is CASSAATDTQYF. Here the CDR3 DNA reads TGTGCCAGCAGTGCGGCCACAGATACGCAGTATTTT.

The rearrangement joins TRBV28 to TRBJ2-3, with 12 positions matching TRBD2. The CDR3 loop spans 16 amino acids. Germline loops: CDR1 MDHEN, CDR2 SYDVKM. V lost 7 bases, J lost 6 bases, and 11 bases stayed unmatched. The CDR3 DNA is TGTGCCAGCATCCCGACTAGCGGGAGTTTTACCGATACGCAGTATTTT. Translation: CASIPTSGSFTDTQYF.

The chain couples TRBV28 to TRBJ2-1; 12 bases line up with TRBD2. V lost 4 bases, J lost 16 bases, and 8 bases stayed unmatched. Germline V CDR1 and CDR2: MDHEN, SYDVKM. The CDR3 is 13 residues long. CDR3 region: CASSSDGLAGRFF. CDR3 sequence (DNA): TGTGCCAGCAGTTCCGATGGACTAGCGGGACGTTTCTTC.

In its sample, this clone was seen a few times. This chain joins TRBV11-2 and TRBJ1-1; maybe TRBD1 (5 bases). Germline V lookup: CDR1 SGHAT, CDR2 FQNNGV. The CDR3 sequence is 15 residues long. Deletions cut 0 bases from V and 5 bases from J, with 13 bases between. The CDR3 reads CASSLEVFRVTEAFF. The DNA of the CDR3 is TGTGCCAGCAGCTTAGAGGTTTTCAGGGTGACTGAAGCTTTCTTT.

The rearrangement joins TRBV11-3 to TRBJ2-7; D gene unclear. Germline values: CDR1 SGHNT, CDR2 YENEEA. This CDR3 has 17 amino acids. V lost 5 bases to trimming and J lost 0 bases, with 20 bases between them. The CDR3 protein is CASSRVEKWAHSYEQYF. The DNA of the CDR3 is TGTGCCAGCAGCCGTGTCGAGAAGTGGGCCCACTCCTACGAGCAGTACTTC.

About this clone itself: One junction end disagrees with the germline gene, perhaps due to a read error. The CDR3 DNA follows: TGTGCCAGCAGCCAGGACGGAAACACCATATATTTT. Translation gives CASSQDGNTIYF. The V and J genes are TRBV5-1 and TRBJ1-3; the D is unclear. CDR3 length: 12 amino acids. In germline, CDR1 is SGHRS, CDR2 YFSETQ. Drawing the rest from reference TRBV5-1 and TRBJ1-3, the complete variable domain is KAGVTQTPRYLIKTRGQQVTLSCSPISGHRSVSWYQQTPGQGLQFLFEYFSETQRNKGNFPGRFSGRQFSNSRSEMNVSTLELGDSALYLCASSQDGNTIYFGEGSWLTVV.

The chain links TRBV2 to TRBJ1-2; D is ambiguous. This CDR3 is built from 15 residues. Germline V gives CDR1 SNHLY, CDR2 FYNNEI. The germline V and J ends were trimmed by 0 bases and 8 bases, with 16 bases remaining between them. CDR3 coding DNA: TGTGCCAGCAGTGAAGCGTCGAGGGCAGGAGGGGGCTACACCTTC. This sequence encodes CASSEASRAGGGYTF.

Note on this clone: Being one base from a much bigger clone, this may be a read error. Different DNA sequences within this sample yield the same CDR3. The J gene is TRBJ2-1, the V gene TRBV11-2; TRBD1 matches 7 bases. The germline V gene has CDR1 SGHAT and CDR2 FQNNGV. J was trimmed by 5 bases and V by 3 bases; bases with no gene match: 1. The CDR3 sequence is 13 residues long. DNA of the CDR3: TGTGCCAGCAGCTTGGGACAGAACAATGAGCAGTTCTTC. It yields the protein CASSLGQNNEQFF.

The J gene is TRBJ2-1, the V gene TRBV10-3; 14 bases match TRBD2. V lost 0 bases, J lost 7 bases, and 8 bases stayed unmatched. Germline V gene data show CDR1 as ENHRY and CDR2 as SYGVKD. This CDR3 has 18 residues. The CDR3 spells CAISESGTSGSFRNEQFF. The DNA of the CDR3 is TGTGCCATCAGTGAGTCCGGGACTAGCGGGAGTTTTAGGAATGAGCAGTTCTTC.

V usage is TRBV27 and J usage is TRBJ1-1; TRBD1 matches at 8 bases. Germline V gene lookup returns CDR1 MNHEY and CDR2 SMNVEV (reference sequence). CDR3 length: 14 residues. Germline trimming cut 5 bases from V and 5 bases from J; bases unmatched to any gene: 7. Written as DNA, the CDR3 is TGTGCCAGCAGTCTTGACAGGGGAGGAACTGAAGCTTTCTTT. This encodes CASSLDRGGTEAFF.

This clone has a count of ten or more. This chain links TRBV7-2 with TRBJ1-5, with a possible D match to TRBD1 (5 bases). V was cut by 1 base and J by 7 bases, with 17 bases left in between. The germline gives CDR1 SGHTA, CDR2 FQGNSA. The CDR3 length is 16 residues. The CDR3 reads CASSLGGQGWQQPQHF. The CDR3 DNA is TGTGCCAGCAGCTTAGGGGGCCAGGGATGGCAACAGCCCCAGCATTTT.